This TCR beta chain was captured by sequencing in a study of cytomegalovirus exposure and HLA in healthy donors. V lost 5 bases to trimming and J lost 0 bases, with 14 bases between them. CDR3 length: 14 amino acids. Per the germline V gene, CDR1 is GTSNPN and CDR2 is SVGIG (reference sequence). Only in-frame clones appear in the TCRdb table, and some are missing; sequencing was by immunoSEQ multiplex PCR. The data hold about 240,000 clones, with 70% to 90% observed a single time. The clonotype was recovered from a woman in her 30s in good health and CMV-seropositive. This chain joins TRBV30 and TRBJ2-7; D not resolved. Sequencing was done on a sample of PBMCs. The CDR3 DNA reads TGTGCCTGGTCTTACGAGTACAGCTCCTACGAGCAGTACTTC. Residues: CAWSYEYSSYEQYF.